These T cell receptor beta chains were read from a single sample in a study of beta chain features in type 1 diabetes. The protocol was immunoSEQ multiplex PCR, while the TCRdb copy is restricted to in-frame clones and leaves out a portion. The table records 130,000 or so clones, 9% of them present only once. The material sequenced was central memory CD4+ T cells from blood. Every receptor here comes from a man aged 25-45 years with type 1 diabetes. The CDR3 runs from the conserved cysteine through the conserved F or W. A D gene is named only where the DNA matches it firmly. Clone size is stated in some rows and not others, as once, few, many or a class when expanded.

J gene: TRBJ2-7
D gene: .
clone size: few
V gene: TRBV11-2
CDR3 DNA: TGTGCCAGCAGCCTTCAGGCAGGAGGGTACTACGAGCAGTACTTC
CDR3 protein: CASSLQAGGYYEQYF

J gene: TRBJ2-1
D gene: .
clone size: few
V gene: TRBV11-2
CDR3 DNA: TGTGCCAGCAGCCAAATACAAGCGGGTTTGAATGAGCAGTTCTTC
CDR3 protein: CASSQIQAGLNEQFF

J gene: TRBJ2-5
D gene: TRBD1
clone size: few
V gene: TRBV15
CDR3 DNA: TGTGCCACCAGCAGGGGACAGGATATGTACCTGGAGACCCAGTACTTC
CDR3 protein: CATSRGQDMYLETQYF

J gene: TRBJ2-2
D gene: TRBD2
clone size: few
V gene: TRBV19
CDR3 DNA: TGTGCCAGTAGACCGGGACTAGCGGGGAGGACCGGGGAGCTGTTTTTT
CDR3 protein: CASRPGLAGRTGELFF

J gene: TRBJ2-5
D gene: .
clone size: few
V gene: TRBV6-1
CDR3 DNA: TGTGCCAGCAGCGAAGAGGGACTCCCAGGCGGGACCCAGTACTTC
CDR3 protein: CASSEEGLPGGTQYF

J gene: TRBJ2-3
D gene: .
clone size: few
V gene: TRBV4-2
CDR3 DNA: TGTGCCAGCAGCCAAGTAGGGGAGGCAGATACGCAGTATTTT
CDR3 protein: CASSQVGEADTQYF

J gene: TRBJ2-7
D gene: .
clone size: .
V gene: TRBV27
CDR3 DNA: TGTGCCAGCAGGGTAAACGGAGGCAACGTCTACGAGCAGTACTTC
CDR3 protein: CASRVNGGNVYEQYF

J gene: TRBJ1-6
D gene: .
clone size: .
V gene: TRBV5-1
CDR3 DNA: TGCGCCAGCAGCGAAGACAGGAATAATTCACCCCTCCACTTT
CDR3 protein: CASSEDRNNSPLHF

J gene: TRBJ1-6
D gene: .
clone size: .
V gene: TRBV5-4
CDR3 DNA: TGTGCCAGCAGCTTCCCCGGACAGAGTTCACCCCTCCACTTT
CDR3 protein: CASSFPGQSSPLHF

J gene: TRBJ2-1
D gene: TRBD1
clone size: few
V gene: TRBV9
CDR3 DNA: TGTGCCAGCGGGGGACAGGGACGGAATGAGCAGTTCTTC
CDR3 protein: CASGGQGRNEQFF

J gene: TRBJ2-1
D gene: .
clone size: few
V gene: TRBV19
CDR3 DNA: TGTGCCAGTAGGGCCGTTTCTAGCTCCTACAATGAGCAGTTCTTC
CDR3 protein: CASRAVSSSYNEQFF

J gene: TRBJ2-1
D gene: .
clone size: .
V gene: TRBV27
CDR3 DNA: TGTGCCAGCAGTGGTAATGGGGGCGATGAGCAGTTCTTC
CDR3 protein: CASSGNGGDEQFF

J gene: TRBJ1-2
D gene: .
clone size: few
V gene: TRBV10-3
CDR3 DNA: TGTGCCATCAGTGACAGGGGAACGGCGGGTTATGGCTACACCTTC
CDR3 protein: CAISDRGTAGYGYTF

J gene: TRBJ1-2
D gene: .
clone size: .
V gene: TRBV28
CDR3 DNA: TGTGCCAGCTCCCTTTTCCCCCCTCCCGTTTTC
CDR3 protein: CASSLFPPPVF

J gene: TRBJ1-2
D gene: .
clone size: .
V gene: TRBV5-6
CDR3 DNA: TGTGCCAGCAGCTTGGGACTTCCTAACTATGGCTACACCTTC
CDR3 protein: CASSLGLPNYGYTF

J gene: TRBJ2-3
D gene: .
clone size: few
V gene: TRBV25-1
CDR3 DNA: TGTGCCAGCAGGGATGAGGGCCGAGGCACAGATACGCAGTATTTT
CDR3 protein: CASRDEGRGTDTQYF

J gene: TRBJ1-6
D gene: .
clone size: .
V gene: TRBV2
CDR3 DNA: TGTGCCAGCAGTGCAGGGGTAAATTCACCCCTCCACTTT
CDR3 protein: CASSAGVNSPLHF

J gene: TRBJ1-6
D gene: .
clone size: .
V gene: TRBV7-9
CDR3 DNA: TGTGCCAGCAGCTTATCCGGGGGAACCCCCTATAATTCACCCCTCCACTTT
CDR3 protein: CASSLSGGTPYNSPLHF

J gene: TRBJ2-3
D gene: .
clone size: once
V gene: TRBV4-3
CDR3 DNA: TGCGCCAGCAGCCAAGAGCAGCGGGGCACAGATACGCAGTATTTT
CDR3 protein: CASSQEQRGTDTQYF

J gene: TRBJ2-3
D gene: .
clone size: .
V gene: TRBV4-2
CDR3 DNA: TGTGCCAGCAGCCACGAGGAGGGGAGAGATACGCAGTATTTT
CDR3 protein: CASSHEEGRDTQYF

J gene: TRBJ2-1
D gene: .
clone size: few
V gene: TRBV28
CDR3 DNA: TGTGCCAGCAGTTCCGAAGGGGGTGTACGACACTCCTACAATGAGCAGTTCTTC
CDR3 protein: CASSSEGGVRHSYNEQFF

J gene: TRBJ1-1
D gene: .
clone size: .
V gene: TRBV7-9
CDR3 DNA: TGTGCCAGCAGCTCTCAAACCGGGACACTATCTTCGGCTTTCTTT
CDR3 protein: CASSSQTGTLSSAFF

J gene: TRBJ1-2
D gene: .
clone size: many
V gene: TRBV15
CDR3 DNA: TGTGCCACCAGCAGAGAGATCGGGACAAGTGGCTACACCTTC
CDR3 protein: CATSREIGTSGYTF

J gene: TRBJ2-3
D gene: TRBD1
clone size: few
V gene: TRBV5-1
CDR3 DNA: TGCGCCAGCAGCTCAAAGGGGGTTTTGAACGAGAGGGGGCACGATACGCAGTATTTT
CDR3 protein: CASSSKGVLNERGHDTQYF

J gene: TRBJ2-7
D gene: .
clone size: few
V gene: TRBV5-4
CDR3 DNA: TGTGCCAGCACGGTACAGGGCACCTACGAGCAGTACTTC
CDR3 protein: CASTVQGTYEQYF

J gene: TRBJ2-7
D gene: .
clone size: many
V gene: TRBV15
CDR3 DNA: TGTGCCACCAGCAGAGATTCGGTGAGGGCCAACGAGCAGTACTTC
CDR3 protein: CATSRDSVRANEQYF